This T cell receptor beta chain derives from a study of cytomegalovirus exposure and HLA in healthy donors. Study context: In a previous analysis, approximately 110 million unique TCR beta sequences were found from roughly 200 million T cells. Approximately 80 million unique TCRs from HLA-typed donors were held in an early data release. General observations from the study: Fewer N-insertions (relative to the 666-donor mean) were reportedly seen in an Asian-associated ancestry cluster in a later analysis. Certain indistinguishable V segments, among them TRBV6-2 and TRBV6-3, were excluded.

The PCR was carried out with 60 Vbeta primers and 13 Jbeta primers. Using immunoSEQ multiplex PCR, the repertoire was profiled, and TCRdb retains in-frame clones only, with some absent. The repertoire holds 60,000 to 85,000 clones, with under 80% as singletons. Deletions cut 4 bases from V and 0 bases from J, with 10 bases between. This CDR3 spans 14 amino acids. Germline V gene sequence: CDR1 SGHVS, CDR2 FNYEAQ. Comments on this clone: What it binds is unknown.

Specimen: PBMCs. This TCR was sampled from a man aged 60 to 69 in good health and CMV-seropositive. The rearrangement uses TRBV7-6 and TRBJ2-7; D is possibly TRBD2 (5 bases). The CDR3 sequence: CASSWAGISYEQYF. The CDR3 nucleotides read TGTGCCAGCAGCTGGGCCGGGATCTCCTACGAGCAGTACTTC. The variable domain in full, with the rest retrieved from reference TRBV7-6 and TRBJ2-7, is GAGVSQSPRYKVTKRGQDVALRCDPISGHVSLYWYRQALGQGPEFLTYFNYEAQQDKSGLPNDRFSAERPEGSISTLTIQRTEQRDSAMYRCASSWAGISYEQYFGPGTRLTVT.